This T cell receptor beta chain was retrieved from a study of blood T cell repertoires in COVID-19. The protocol was immunoSEQ multiplex PCR, while the TCRdb copy is restricted to in-frame clones and leaves out a portion. The sample comprises 150,000 or so clones, approximately 80% of which are singletons, and roughly 13% rests with the top ten. The CDR3 runs to 14 residues. Germline CDR1 SQVTM, CDR2 ANQGSEA. The V gene end was trimmed by 6 bases and the J gene end by 4 bases; junction bases not matched to a gene: 8. This clone was counted a single time. Sample: peripheral blood. V usage is TRBV29-1 and J usage is TRBJ1-2; 10 bases agree with TRBD1. This receptor was obtained from a man aged 55 to 69 with active or convalescent COVID-19. This CDR3 is CSVRLTGGGYGYTF. DNA for the CDR3: TGCAGCGTCAGACTGACAGGGGGCGGCTATGGCTACACCTTC. The full variable domain, its missing parts supplied by reference TRBV29-1 and TRBJ1-2, is SAVISQKPSRDICQRGTSLTIQCQVDSQVTMMFWYRQQPGQSLTLIATANQGSEATYESGFVIDKFPISRPNLTFSTLTVSNMSPEDSSIYLCSVRLTGGGYGYTFGSGTRLTVV.